Below, 15 T cell receptor beta chains from the same sample are listed, as sequenced in a study of T cells in Graves' hyperthyroidism and ophthalmopathy. RNA transcripts provided the source from which TCR beta CDR3 regions were amplified. First-round RT-PCR targeting the TCR CDR3 was performed with the HTBI primer set. Each CDR3 protein gets one entry after TCRdb re-called the multiplex PCR reads with MiXCR. This sample has a few hundred thousand distinct CDR3 sequences, with about a sixth found just once. Material: blood. These receptors were obtained from a woman between 18 and 29 years old with Graves' hyperthyroidism that later progressed to Graves' ophthalmopathy.

This clonotype appeared many times. The chain carries TRBV11-2 and TRBJ2-7; D not resolved. The CDR3 runs 13 residues. Germline V gene data show CDR1 as SGHAT and CDR2 as FQNNGV. Trimming pared 4 bases from V and 3 bases from J, leaving 10 bases between. The CDR3 nucleotides are TGTGCCAGCAGCTCGAGCATAGTCTACGAGCAGTACTTC. Amino acids: CASSSSIVYEQYF.

This clonotype was observed at least ten times. The V and J genes are TRBV20-1 and TRBJ2-7, with 7 bases matching TRBD1. Trimming at V came to 6 bases and at J to 2 bases, leaving 7 bases not matched to a gene. From germline, CDR1 is DFQATT and CDR2 SNEGSKA (reference sequence). The CDR3 covers 13 residues. The CDR3 reads CSAEPGTAYEQYF. In DNA, the CDR3 is TGCAGTGCAGAACCCGGGACAGCCTACGAGCAGTACTTC.

V usage is TRBV25-1 and J usage is TRBJ2-5, with D possibly being TRBD2 (5 bases). This CDR3 spans 11 amino acids. Germline V CDR1 and CDR2: MGHDK, SYGVNS. V lost 8 bases and J 7 bases, leaving 11 bases between the germline ends. CDR3 residues: CASSPGSTQYF. DNA of the CDR3: TGTGCCAGCTCCCCGGGATCGACCCAGTACTTC.

DNA for the CDR3: TGTGCCAGCAGCGTACAGGGGGCGCTTACGGCGACTGAAGCTTTCTTT. Translated: CASSVQGALTATEAFF. The J gene is TRBJ1-1, the V gene TRBV9; TRBD1 matches at 8 bases. The CDR3 totals 16 residues. Germline CDR1 reads SGDLS; CDR2 reads YYNGEE. The J segment lost 5 bases and the V segment lost 1 base, leaving 10 bases of the junction unmatched.

This rearrangement joins TRBV6-1 to TRBJ2-1; TRBD2 is a possible D gene (6 bases). CDR1 is MNHNS, CDR2 SASEGT, per germline. The length of the CDR3 is 17 residues. Trimming pared 6 bases from V and 0 bases from J, leaving 18 bases between. The CDR3 region has the DNA TGTGCCAGCAGCCCCGGTCTAGCGATGAGCTCCTACAATGAGCAGTTCTTC. Translating gives CASSPGLAMSSYNEQFF.

This clonotype was observed at least ten times. The chain uses TRBV12-3 or TRBV12-4 and TRBJ2-7; tentatively, D is TRBD2 (5 bases). The CDR3 is made up of 14 amino acids. The germline V and J ends were trimmed by 2 bases and 5 bases, with 13 bases remaining between them. The CDR3 sequence: CASSLTGNGNEQYF. Here the CDR3 DNA reads TGTGCCAGCAGTTTAACCGGGAATGGAAACGAGCAGTACTTC.

The rearrangement links TRBV3-1 to TRBJ2-7; 7 positions agree with TRBD2. Germline-derived CDR1 and CDR2 are LGHDT and YNNKEL (reference sequence). V gave up 1 base and J gave up 2 bases; unmatched junction bases: 2. This CDR3 comprises 14 residues. This CDR3 is CASSQGTRAYEQYF. CDR3 in DNA: TGTGCCAGCAGCCAAGGGACTAGGGCCTACGAGCAGTACTTC.

This clonotype was counted between two and nine times. The chain links TRBV15 to TRBJ2-1; weak D call: TRBD1 (6 bases). CDR3 length equals 14 residues. In germline, CDR1 is LNHNV, CDR2 YYDKDF (reference sequence). V shed 5 bases and J shed 2 bases, with 10 bases lying between them. This CDR3 reads CATSRDKAYNEQFF. CDR3 nucleotides: TGTGCCACCAGCCGGGACAAAGCCTACAATGAGCAGTTCTTC.

This clonotype was picked up many times. The J gene is TRBJ1-3, the V gene TRBV18; 8 nucleotides align to TRBD1. Per germline, CDR1 KGHSH and CDR2 LQKENI. The CDR3 sequence is 15 residues long. V shed 2 bases and J 4 bases; nucleotides not matched to a gene: 4. The CDR3 reads CASSPGQGSGNTIYF. CDR3 in DNA: TGTGCCAGCTCACCAGGACAGGGTTCGGGAAACACCATATATTTT.

This clonotype has a count of ten or more. The CDR3 sequence: CASGHPREQYF. The CDR3 DNA reads TGTGCCAGTGGACACCCCAGGGAGCAGTACTTC. The V gene is TRBV25-1, the J gene TRBJ2-7; possible D gene TRBD1, 5 bases. V shed 9 bases and J shed 7 bases, with 13 bases lying between them. Germline loops: CDR1 MGHDK, CDR2 SYGVNS. The CDR3 is 11 residues long.

J is TRBJ2-7 and V is TRBV20-1; the D gene is possibly TRBD2 (8 bases). The CDR3 consists of 14 residues. Germline loops: CDR1 DFQATT, CDR2 SNEGSKA (reference sequence). CDR3: CSGGDSLVSYEQYF. CDR3 nucleotides: TGCAGCGGGGGGGACAGTTTGGTATCCTACGAGCAGTACTTC.

This chain links TRBV3-1 with TRBJ2-2, with a tentative D call TRBD1 (5 bases). V was clipped by 1 base and J by 3 bases, with 9 bases between them. Germline V gene sequence: CDR1 LGHDT, CDR2 YNNKEL (reference sequence). The CDR3 is made up of 15 amino acids. The CDR3 coding sequence is TGTGCCAGCAGCCAAGTAGGGGAAGACACCGGGGAGCTGTTTTTT. This gives the protein CASSQVGEDTGELFF.

Comments on this clonotype: Given a much more abundant clone one base away, this may be a read error. This CDR3 is CASSDGSDNYGYTF. In nucleotides, the CDR3 is TGTGCCAGCAGTGACGGGTCCGACAACTATGGCTACACCTTC. The J gene is TRBJ1-2, the V gene TRBV2; D gene ambiguous. The CDR3 contains 14 residues. In germline, CDR1 is SNHLY, CDR2 FYNNEI. The V end was cut by 3 bases, the J end by 2 bases, with 10 bases between.

The V gene is TRBV15, the J gene TRBJ2-5; a weak D match, TRBD1 (6 bases). This CDR3 spans 14 amino acids. Germline V gene sequence: CDR1 LNHNV, CDR2 YYDKDF (reference sequence). V lost 0 bases and J 5 bases, leaving 10 bases between the germline ends. CDR3 DNA sequence: TGTGCCACCAGCAGAGAGATCCAGGGGGAGACCCAGTACTTC. Translating it yields CATSREIQGETQYF. The complete variable domain, with remaining parts taken from reference TRBV15 and TRBJ2-5, reads DAMVIQNPRYQVTQFGKPVTLSCSQTLNHNVMYWYQQKSSQAPKLLFHYYDKDFNNEADTPDNFQSRRPNTSFCFLDIRSPGLGDTAMYLCATSREIQGETQYFGPGTRLLVL.

In this sample, this clonotype turned up many times. The V gene is TRBV24-1, the J gene TRBJ2-7; 7 bases agree with TRBD2. Germline CDR1 reads KGHDR; CDR2 reads SFDVKD. There are 14 residues in the CDR3. After removal of 3 bases from V and 5 bases from J, the junction contained 6 bases not matched to a gene. The CDR3 nucleotides are TGTGCCACCAGTGATAAGAAAACTAGCGACGAGCAGTACTTC. Translating it yields CATSDKKTSDEQYF.